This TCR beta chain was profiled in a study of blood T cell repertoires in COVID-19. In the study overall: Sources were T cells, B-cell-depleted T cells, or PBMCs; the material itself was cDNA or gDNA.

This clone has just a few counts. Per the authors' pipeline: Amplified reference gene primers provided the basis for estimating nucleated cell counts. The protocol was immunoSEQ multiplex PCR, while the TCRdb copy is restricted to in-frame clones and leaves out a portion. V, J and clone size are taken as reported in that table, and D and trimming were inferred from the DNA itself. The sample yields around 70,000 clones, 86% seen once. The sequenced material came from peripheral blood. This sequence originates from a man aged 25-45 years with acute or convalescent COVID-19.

This CDR3 is CASTGQGGMNTEAFF. CDR3 bases: TGTGCCAGCACCGGACAGGGTGGGATGAACACTGAAGCTTTCTTT. The genes are TRBV5-5 and TRBJ1-1; 8 nucleotides agree with TRBD1. V was clipped by 6 bases and J by 0 bases; unmatched bases: 7. Germline values: CDR1 SGHKS, CDR2 YYEKEE (reference sequence). The CDR3 is 15 amino acids.